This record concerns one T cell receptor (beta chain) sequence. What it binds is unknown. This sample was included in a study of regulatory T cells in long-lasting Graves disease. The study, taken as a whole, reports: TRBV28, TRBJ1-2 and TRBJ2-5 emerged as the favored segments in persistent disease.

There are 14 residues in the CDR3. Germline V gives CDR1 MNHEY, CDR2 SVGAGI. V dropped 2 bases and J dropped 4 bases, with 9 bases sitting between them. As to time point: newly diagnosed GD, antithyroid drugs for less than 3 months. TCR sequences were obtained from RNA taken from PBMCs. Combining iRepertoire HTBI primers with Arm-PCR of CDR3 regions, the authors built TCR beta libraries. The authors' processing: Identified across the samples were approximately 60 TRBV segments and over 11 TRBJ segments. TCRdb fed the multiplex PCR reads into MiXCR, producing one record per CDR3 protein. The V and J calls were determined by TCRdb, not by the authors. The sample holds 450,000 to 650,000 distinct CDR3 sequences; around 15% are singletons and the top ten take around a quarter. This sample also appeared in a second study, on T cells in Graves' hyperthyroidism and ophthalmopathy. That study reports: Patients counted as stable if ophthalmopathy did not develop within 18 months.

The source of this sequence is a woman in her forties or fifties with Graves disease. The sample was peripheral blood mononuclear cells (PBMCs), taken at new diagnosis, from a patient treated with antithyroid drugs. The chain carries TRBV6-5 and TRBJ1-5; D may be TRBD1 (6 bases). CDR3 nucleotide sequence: TGTGCCAGCAGTTACCCCCAGGGGAATCAGCCCCAGCATTTT. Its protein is CASSYPQGNQPQHF.